Below are 22 T cell receptor beta chains sequenced from a single sample in a study of cytomegalovirus exposure and HLA in healthy donors. PCR employed 60 Vbeta and 13 Jbeta primers. Some clones are missing from TCRdb's copy, which holds only in-frame ones; the method was immunoSEQ multiplex PCR. Of over 200,000 clones listed, 70% to 80% are singletons. The sample comprised PBMCs. The receptors stem from a male donor in good health and CMV-seronegative.

This chain uses TRBV7-6 with TRBJ2-7; TRBD1 is a possible D gene (6 bases). V was shortened by 0 bases and J by 3 bases, with 12 bases between the two germline ends. CDR1 and CDR2 (germline): SGHVS, FNYEAQ. There are 15 residues in the CDR3. CDR3 sequence: CASSLAQDRVYEQYF. CDR3 DNA sequence: TGTGCCAGCAGCTTAGCCCAGGACAGAGTCTACGAGCAGTACTTC.

This sequence joins TRBV13 and TRBJ1-1, with a tentative D call TRBD1 (5 bases). V dropped 1 base and J dropped 5 bases, with 8 bases sitting between them. Germline CDR1 PRHDT, CDR2 FYEKMQ (reference sequence). The CDR3 runs 13 residues. CDR3 sequence (DNA): TGTGCCAGCAGCTTAGTGGGGCGGACTGAAGCTTTCTTT. It yields the protein CASSLVGRTEAFF.

This clone was observed a handful of times. The chain has TRBV5-1 and TRBJ1-4; 8 positions agree with TRBD1. The CDR3 has 16 amino acids. From germline, CDR1 is SGHRS and CDR2 YFSETQ. V was clipped by 0 bases and J by 4 bases; unmatched bases: 5. The CDR3 DNA reads as TGCGCCAGCAGCTTGGGGACAGGGCAGGGTAATGAAAAACTGTTTTTT. It translates to CASSLGTGQGNEKLFF.

In its sample, this clone was seen a few times. This rearrangement joins TRBV6-6 to TRBJ1-4; 8 bases map to TRBD1. The CDR3 runs to 15 residues. From germline, CDR1 is MNHNY and CDR2 SVGAGI (reference sequence). J lost 8 bases, V lost 4 bases, and 9 bases had no gene match. CDR3: CASSSYGQGREKLFF. Written as DNA, the CDR3 is TGTGCCAGCAGTTCTTATGGACAGGGTAGGGAAAAACTGTTTTTT.

This clone was observed a handful of times. The chain combines TRBV19 with TRBJ2-1; 7 nucleotides line up with TRBD2. V dropped 6 bases and J dropped 5; count of bases not matched to a gene: 4. The CDR3 runs 13 residues. Looked up from germline, CDR1 is LNHDA and CDR2 is SQIVND (reference sequence). CDR3 sequence reads: CASSPTSHNEQFF. The DNA of the CDR3 is TGTGCCAGTAGCCCGACTAGCCACAATGAGCAGTTCTTC.

The rearrangement links TRBV9 to TRBJ1-1; D is perhaps TRBD1 (5 bases). The V end was cut by 4 bases, the J end by 2 bases, with 15 bases between. There are 15 residues in the CDR3. CDR1 is SGDLS and CDR2 is YYNGEE in the germline V gene. The CDR3 here is CASSPRGEPNTEAFF. The CDR3 DNA reads as TGTGCCAGCAGCCCCCGGGGGGAGCCAAACACTGAAGCTTTCTTT.

This sequence joins TRBV5-1 and TRBJ2-7; D perhaps matches TRBD1 (5 bases). With 0 bases removed from V and 3 bases from J, the gap between germline ends came to 13 bases. Germline values: CDR1 SGHRS, CDR2 YFSETQ. This CDR3 region has 15 residues. CDR3 sequence (DNA): TGCGCCAGCAGCTTGGCCAGGGCAGCTGTCTACGAGCAGTACTTC. Amino acid sequence: CASSLARAAVYEQYF.

The V call is TRBV7-9, the J call TRBJ2-3, with 9 bases lining up with TRBD1. V was clipped by 1 base and J by 4 bases; unmatched bases: 3. The CDR3 consists of 15 residues. The germline gives CDR1 SEHNR, CDR2 FQNEAQ (reference sequence). The CDR3 sequence is CASSLGDRDSDTQYF. In DNA, the CDR3 is TGTGCCAGCAGCTTAGGGGACAGGGACTCAGATACGCAGTATTTT.

This clone has just one count. The rearrangement joins TRBV2 to TRBJ2-7, with TRBD2 matching 9 bases. The CDR3 contains 15 residues. Germline loops: CDR1 SNHLY, CDR2 FYNNEI. J lost 4 bases, V lost 6 bases, and 10 bases had no gene match. This chain's CDR3 is CASRDSGRGEYEQYF. The CDR3 DNA reads as TGTGCCAGCAGGGATAGCGGGAGAGGGGAATACGAGCAGTACTTC.

V usage is TRBV5-4 and J usage is TRBJ2-2; D remains unclear. The CDR3 sequence is 14 residues long. The V end lost 1 base, the J end lost 5 bases, and 9 bases lay between the germline ends. The germline V gene has CDR1 SGHNT and CDR2 YYREEE (reference sequence). The DNA for the CDR3 is TGTGCCAGCAGCTTGAGCCGCCGGACCGGGGAGCTGTTTTTT. This sequence encodes CASSLSRRTGELFF.

The V and J genes are TRBV18 and TRBJ1-2; D is ambiguous. The germline V gene has CDR1 KGHSH and CDR2 LQKENI. V was shortened by 3 bases and J by 4 bases, with 18 bases between the two germline ends. The CDR3 runs 16 residues. The CDR3 nucleotides are TGTGCCAGCTCACCTCCAGAGGGCCGCCGACTCTATGGCTACACCTTC. Its protein product is CASSPPEGRRLYGYTF.

This chain joins TRBV7-9 and TRBJ2-1; D is undetermined. The CDR3 contains 12 residues. V shed 0 bases and J shed 6 bases, with 3 bases lying between them. The V gene's germline CDR1 is SEHNR and CDR2 FQNEAQ (reference sequence). CDR3 sequence (DNA): TGTGCCAGCAGCTTAGCTCTCAATGAGCAGTTCTTC. Encoded protein: CASSLALNEQFF.

The V and J genes are TRBV6-1 and TRBJ2-7, with D maybe TRBD2 (6 bases). Trimming cost V 8 bases and J 6 bases, with 11 bases left between them. This CDR3 comprises 11 residues. Germline V CDR1 and CDR2: MNHNS, SASEGT. The CDR3 protein is CASDQGGEQYF. CDR3 bases: TGTGCCAGCGACCAGGGAGGCGAGCAGTACTTC.

The J gene is TRBJ1-6, the V gene TRBV19; possibly TRBD1 for D (6 bases). The CDR3 totals 13 residues. Trimming took 6 bases from V and 10 from J, leaving 13 bases between them. Per germline, CDR1 LNHDA and CDR2 SQIVND (reference sequence). DNA for the CDR3: TGTGCCAGTAGCCCCGCAGGGGAGTCACCCCTCCACTTT. Translated, it gives CASSPAGESPLHF.

The rearrangement uses TRBV15 and TRBJ2-2; 10 nucleotides align to TRBD2. The CDR3 extends over 17 amino acids. The germline V gene encodes CDR1 LNHNV and CDR2 YYDKDF (reference sequence). Trimming cost V 1 base and J 4 bases; bases outside gene matches: 6. In DNA, the CDR3 is TGTGCCACCAGCAGAGTGGGGCTAGCGGGAGTCACCGGGGAGCTGTTTTTT. As protein: CATSRVGLAGVTGELFF.

The chain links TRBV7-6 to TRBJ1-5; TRBD1 is a possible D gene (5 bases). The CDR3 totals 14 residues. Per germline, CDR1 SGHVS and CDR2 FNYEAQ. V was shortened by 5 bases and J by 0 bases, with 8 bases between the two germline ends. This CDR3 is CASSPDSSNQPQHF. In DNA, the CDR3 is TGTGCCAGCAGCCCCGACAGTAGCAATCAGCCCCAGCATTTT. Based on the CDR3 plus reference TRBV7-6 and TRBJ1-5, the full variable domain is GAGVSQSPRYKVTKRGQDVALRCDPISGHVSLYWYRQALGQGPEFLTYFNYEAQQDKSGLPNDRFSAERPEGSISTLTIQRTEQRDSAMYRCASSPDSSNQPQHFGDGTRLSIL.

The CDR3 spells CASSRMSTDTQYF. The CDR3, as DNA: TGTGCCAGCTCTAGGATGAGCACAGATACGCAGTATTTT. J is TRBJ2-3 and V is TRBV25-1, with D hard to call. V gave up 8 bases and J gave up 0 bases, with 9 bases separating them. Germline CDR1 and CDR2: MGHDK and SYGVNS. The CDR3 totals 13 residues.

This clone was recorded a few times. This sequence joins TRBV5-6 and TRBJ1-1; 7 bases fit TRBD1. V lost 4 bases and J lost 5; bases outside the gene matches: 2. The CDR3 is made up of 12 amino acids. In germline, CDR1 is SGHDT, CDR2 YYEEEE. The DNA for the CDR3 is TGTGCCAGCAGCCCGACAGGGACTGAAGCTTTCTTT. This sequence encodes CASSPTGTEAFF.

The chain links TRBV29-1 to TRBJ2-3; TRBD2 matches 7 bases. CDR3 length: 15 residues. V shed 1 base and J 1 base; nucleotides not matched to a gene: 5. Germline CDR1 SQVTM, CDR2 ANQGSEA. In nucleotides, the CDR3 is TGCAGCGTTGAAGTCCTAGCGGCCCGCACAGATACGCAGTATTTT. It is translated as CSVEVLAARTDTQYF.

This clone was detected a few times. The gene calls are TRBV5-5 and TRBJ1-2, with 9 bases aligning to TRBD1. Germline lookup yields CDR1 SGHKS and CDR2 YYEKEE (reference sequence). J gave up 3 bases and V 2 bases, and 11 bases lay outside the gene matches. The CDR3 has 17 amino acids. The CDR3 nucleotides are TGTGCCAGCAGCTTCGCCGGGACAGGGATTGTGGACTATGGCTACACCTTC. Protein product: CASSFAGTGIVDYGYTF. Full variable domain (outside the CDR3, taken from reference TRBV5-5 and TRBJ1-2): DAGVTQSPTHLIKTRGQQVTLRCSPISGHKSVSWYQQVLGQGPQFIFQYYEKEERGRGNFPDRFSARQFPNYSSELNVNALLLGDSALYLCASSFAGTGIVDYGYTFGSGTRLTVV.

This clone was counted a few times. This chain uses TRBV18 with TRBJ1-5; D possibly corresponds to TRBD1 (6 bases). Trimming removed 4 bases at V and 7 bases at J, with 17 bases between. The V gene's germline CDR1 is KGHSH and CDR2 LQKENI. The length of the CDR3 is 15 residues. Here the CDR3 reads CASSLTGQLKQPQHF. CDR3 bases: TGTGCCAGCTCACTTACGGGACAACTCAAACAGCCCCAGCATTTT. Full variable domain (outside the CDR3, taken from reference TRBV18 and TRBJ1-5): NAGVMQNPRHLVRRRGQEARLRCSPMKGHSHVYWYRQLPEEGLKFMVYLQKENIIDESGMPKERFSAEFPKEGPSILRIQQVVRGDSAAYFCASSLTGQLKQPQHFGDGTRLSIL.

Comment on this clone: Other DNA sequences from this sample encode an identical CDR3 as well. V and J are TRBV7-3 and TRBJ1-1; D ambiguous. Germline assignment: CDR1 SGHTA and CDR2 FQGTGA. This CDR3 has 13 amino acids. The V and J ends lost 0 bases and 8 bases respectively, with 10 bases between them. The CDR3 protein is CASSLTGRTEAFF. The CDR3 nucleotides are TGTGCCAGCAGCTTAACTGGGCGCACCGAAGCTTTCTTT.